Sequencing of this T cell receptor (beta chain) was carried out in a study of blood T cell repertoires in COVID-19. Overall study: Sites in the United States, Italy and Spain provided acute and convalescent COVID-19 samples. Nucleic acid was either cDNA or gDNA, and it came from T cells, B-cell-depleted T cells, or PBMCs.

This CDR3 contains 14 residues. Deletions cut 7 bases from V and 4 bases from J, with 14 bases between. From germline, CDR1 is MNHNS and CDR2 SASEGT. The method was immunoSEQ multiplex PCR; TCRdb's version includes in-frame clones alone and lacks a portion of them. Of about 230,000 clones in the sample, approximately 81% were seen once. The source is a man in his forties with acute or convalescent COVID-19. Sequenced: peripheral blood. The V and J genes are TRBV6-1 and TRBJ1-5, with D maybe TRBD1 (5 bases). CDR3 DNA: TGTGCCAGCATGGGCGGGGGGGGAAATCAGCCCCAGCATTTT. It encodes CASMGGGGNQPQHF.